The clone carrying this TCR beta chain was recorded a few times. Its target is not known. This specimen comes from a study of T cells in Graves' hyperthyroidism and ophthalmopathy. TCR beta CDR3 regions were amplified from RNA. HTBI primers were used for first-round RT-PCR of the TCR CDR3. One entry per CDR3 protein, called by TCRdb with MiXCR from the multiplex PCR reads. The sample contains 600,000 or so distinct CDR3 sequences, approximately 44% of which appear only once. Germline V lookup: CDR1 SQVTM, CDR2 ANQGSEA. This CDR3 is 14 amino acids long. Study-wide points: Most thyroid-expanded clonotypes above 0.001 were also found in blood.

V usage is TRBV29-1 and J usage is TRBJ2-7; TRBD2 aligns across 10 bases. The sequence derives from a woman aged 18-29 years with Graves' hyperthyroidism. The sample was peripheral blood or thyroid tissue (not recorded which). The CDR3 protein is CSASRTSGSYEQYF. CDR3 coding DNA: TGCAGTGCTAGCCGGACTAGCGGTTCCTACGAGCAGTACTTC.